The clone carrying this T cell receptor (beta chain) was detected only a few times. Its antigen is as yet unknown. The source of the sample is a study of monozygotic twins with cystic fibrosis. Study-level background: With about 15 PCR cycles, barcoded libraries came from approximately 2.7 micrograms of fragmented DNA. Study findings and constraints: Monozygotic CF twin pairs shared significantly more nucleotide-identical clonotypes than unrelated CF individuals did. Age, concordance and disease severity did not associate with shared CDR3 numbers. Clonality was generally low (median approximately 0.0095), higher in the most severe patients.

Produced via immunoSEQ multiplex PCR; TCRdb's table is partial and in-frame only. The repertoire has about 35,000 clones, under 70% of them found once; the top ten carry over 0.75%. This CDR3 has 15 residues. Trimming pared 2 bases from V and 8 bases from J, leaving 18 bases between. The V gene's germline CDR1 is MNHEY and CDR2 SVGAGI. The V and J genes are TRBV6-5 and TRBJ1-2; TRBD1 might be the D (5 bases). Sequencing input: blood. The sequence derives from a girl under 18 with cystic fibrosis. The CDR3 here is CASSYPGTSMVGYTF. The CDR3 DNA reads TGTGCCAGCAGTTACCCCGGGACGTCCATGGTCGGCTACACCTTC.